A single sample gave rise to the 11 T cell receptor beta chains below, sequenced in a study of blood T cells in healthy people across ages. A sample-barcoded 5' primer and a J-beta primer mix were used in a second PCR of about 7 to 12 cycles. MiXCR was run by TCRdb on the 5' RACE reads, yielding one entry per CDR3 protein. This table holds 1.5 million to 2 million distinct CDR3 sequences, about two fifths found once. What was sequenced was blood. Receptors originate from a human donor in good health.

Comment on this clonotype: At one end the junction does not follow the germline gene, possibly because of a read error. The CDR3 loop is CGVFTSQGNEKLFF. CDR3 nucleotides: TGCGGCGTTTTCACTTCCCAGGGAAATGAAAAACTGTTTTTT. The rearrangement joins TRBV29-1 to TRBJ1-4, with D maybe TRBD1 (5 bases). Germline CDR1 is SQVTM and CDR2 is ANQGSEA. The CDR3 consists of 14 residues.

CDR3 sequence (DNA): TGCAGCGTTTTCGGACAGGAACCAGGCTACACCTTC. It specifies CSVFGQEPGYTF. The rearrangement links TRBV29-1 to TRBJ1-2; 7 bases match TRBD1. Looked up from germline, CDR1 is SQVTM and CDR2 is ANQGSEA. The CDR3 is 12 residues long. After removal of 5 bases from V and 8 bases from J, the junction contained 8 bases not matched to a gene.

The CDR3: CATSDSGQGAETQYF. The DNA for the CDR3 is TGTGCCACCAGTGATTCGGGACAGGGGGCCGAGACCCAGTACTTC. The chain recombines TRBV24-1 with TRBJ2-5; TRBD1 matches at 12 bases. The CDR3 runs 15 residues. V shed 2 bases and J 5 bases; nucleotides not matched to a gene: 2. Looked up from germline, CDR1 is KGHDR and CDR2 is SFDVKD.

This clonotype was picked up a small number of times. V is TRBV5-1 and J is TRBJ2-3, with TRBD1 matching 8 bases. The CDR3 loop spans 16 amino acids. The V segment lost 0 bases and the J segment 3 bases; nucleotides outside the gene matches: 6. Germline CDR1 reads SGHRS; CDR2 reads YFSETQ. The CDR3 sequence: CASSLEGQGSTDTQYF. In DNA form, the CDR3 reads TGCGCCAGCAGCTTGGAAGGACAGGGTAGTACAGATACGCAGTATTTT.

This clonotype appeared a single time. The chain employs TRBV9 and TRBJ2-7; the match to TRBD2 covers 7 bases. Per the germline V gene, CDR1 is SGDLS and CDR2 is YYNGEE. There are 16 residues in the CDR3. The V and J ends lost 4 bases and 2 bases, in that order; junction bases with no gene match: 12. The CDR3 protein is CASSHGCGAGAYEQYF. For the CDR3, the DNA is TGTGCCAGCAGCCACGGCTGCGGGGCGGGAGCCTACGAGCAGTACTTC.

This clonotype has a handful of counts. This may be a read error, as it is one base from a much larger clone. The V call is TRBV7-6, the J call TRBJ2-1; possibly TRBD1 for D (6 bases). Germline V gene sequence: CDR1 SGHVS, CDR2 FNYEAQ. The CDR3 is made up of 13 amino acids. Trimming cost V 3 bases and J 10 bases, with 13 bases left between them. The CDR3 DNA is TGTGCCAGCAGCTTCGGACAGTTCTACGAGCAGTTCTTC. This gives the protein CASSFGQFYEQFF. Together with reference TRBV7-6 and TRBJ2-1, the CDR3 gives the full variable domain: GAGVSQSPRYKVTKRGQDVALRCDPISGHVSLYWYRQALGQGPEFLTYFNYEAQQDKSGLPNDRFSAERPEGSISTLTIQRTEQRDSAMYRCASSFGQFYEQFFGPGTRLTVL.

This clonotype is a singleton in its sample. The V call is TRBV13, the J call TRBJ1-2; 10 bases match TRBD1. There are 17 residues in the CDR3. J was trimmed by 4 bases and V by 6 bases; bases with no gene match: 14. Germline assignment: CDR1 PRHDT and CDR2 FYEKMQ (reference sequence). CDR3 protein: CASSTGTGAHRIYGYTF. In DNA form, the CDR3 reads TGTGCCAGCAGTACCGGGACAGGGGCCCATCGGATCTATGGCTACACCTTC. The entire variable domain, with the rest obtained from reference TRBV13 and TRBJ1-2, is as follows: AAGVIQSPRHLIKEKRETATLKCYPIPRHDTVYWYQQGPGQDPQFLISFYEKMQSDKGSIPDRFSAQQFSDYHSELNMSSLELGDSALYFCASSTGTGAHRIYGYTFGSGTRLTVV.

The chain links TRBV5-1 to TRBJ2-5; TRBD1 matches at 9 bases. The CDR3 extends over 16 amino acids. Trimming removed 0 bases from V and 5 bases from J; junction bases left unmatched: 8. The germline V gene encodes CDR1 SGHRS and CDR2 YFSETQ. The CDR3 nucleotides are TGCGCCAGCAGCTTGGTGGACAGGGGTTGGCAGGAGACCCAGTACTTC. Encoded protein: CASSLVDRGWQETQYF. Together with reference TRBV5-1 and TRBJ2-5, the CDR3 gives the full variable domain: KAGVTQTPRYLIKTRGQQVTLSCSPISGHRSVSWYQQTPGQGLQFLFEYFSETQRNKGNFPGRFSGRQFSNSRSEMNVSTLELGDSALYLCASSLVDRGWQETQYFGPGTRLLVL.

This clonotype was observed a handful of times. CDR3 loop: CATGQSFSGANVLTF. The CDR3, as DNA: TGTGCCACCGGTCAGTCCTTCTCTGGGGCCAACGTCCTGACTTTC. The V gene is TRBV24-1, the J gene TRBJ2-6; no firm D call. V gave up 9 bases and J gave up 0 bases, with 11 bases separating them. Germline values: CDR1 KGHDR, CDR2 SFDVKD. CDR3 size: 15 residues.

The chain combines TRBV28 with TRBJ1-6; D is unclear. V shed 6 bases and J shed 10 bases, with 13 bases lying between them. This CDR3 contains 13 residues. The germline CDR1 and CDR2 sequences are MDHEN and SYDVKM. The CDR3 loop is CASRPNRNSPLHF. The DNA of the CDR3 is TGTGCCAGCAGACCAAACCGGAACTCACCCCTCCACTTT.

The J gene is TRBJ2-1, the V gene TRBV6-5, with TRBD1 matching 8 bases. Germline CDR1 and CDR2: MNHEY and SVGAGI. The CDR3 sequence is 15 residues long. V was pared by 6 bases and J by 2 bases, with 6 bases of the junction left unmatched. This chain's CDR3 is CASRTRQGPYNEQFF. For the CDR3, the DNA is TGTGCCAGCAGGACTCGACAGGGGCCCTACAATGAGCAGTTCTTC.